A selection of T cell receptor beta chains follows, all from one sample in a study of graft-versus-host responses after intestinal transplantation. No antigen has been assigned to these receptors. Sequencing used immunoSEQ multiplex PCR; TCRdb keeps in-frame clones, though not all of them. The profile shows more than 65,000 clones, about nine tenths of them singletons. The source was unstimulated CD8+ T cells sorted from spleen or lymph node cells, collected before transplant. Receptor source: a human donor who was the organ donor for an intestinal transplant. CDR3s include the opening cysteine and the closing phenylalanine or tryptophan. Fields, in order: D gene, V gene, CDR3 length, J gene, CDR3 protein. The D gene is left open where the match is weak.

>TRBD2|TRBV4-2|15|TRBJ2-7
CASSQDQAGDYEQYF
>TRBD2|TRBV5-4|18|TRBJ2-2
CASSDLAGGDANTGELFF
>TRBD2|TRBV11-3|15|TRBJ2-3
CASSSGGVGPDTQYF
>TRBD1|TRBV27|17|TRBJ2-3
CASSTPAGTGGTDTQYF
>-|TRBV7-9|12|TRBJ2-3
CASSLQVDTQYF
>TRBD1|TRBV5-6|15|TRBJ2-3
CASSLGQGAGDTQYF
>TRBD1|TRBV11-1|14|TRBJ2-7
CASSLSGTGNEQYF
>TRBD1|TRBV7-8|15|TRBJ1-1
CASSPGQGMLPEAFF
>-|TRBV7-6|13|TRBJ1-2
CASSLQGHYGYTF
>-|TRBV4-1|15|TRBJ1-2
CASSQPTGSNYGYTF
>TRBD2|TRBV9|16|TRBJ2-3
CASSAEAGGPGDTQYF
>TRBD1|TRBV19|12|TRBJ2-7
CASRDRGYEQYF
>-|TRBV4-3|16|TRBJ2-7
CASSPGMAQGFYEQYF
>-|TRBV7-3|14|TRBJ2-7
CASSLSGGSYEQYF
>TRBD2|TRBV5-1|19|TRBJ2-1
CASSSPGLAGASSYNEQFF
>-|TRBV6-4|15|TRBJ1-1
CASSESPRGDSEAFF
>TRBD1|TRBV25-1|15|TRBJ1-2
CASSESATGIYGYTF
>TRBD2|TRBV2|14|TRBJ2-2
CASSGGGETGELFF
>TRBD2|TRBV5-6|17|TRBJ2-1
CASSLGAAGGSPNEQFF
>-|TRBV6-1|11|TRBJ1-5
CASSDSRPQHF
>-|TRBV7-8|12|TRBJ2-1
CASSLSFNEQFF
>TRBD2|TRBV19|14|TRBJ2-2
CASRWGGNTGELFF
>-|TRBV7-9|12|TRBJ1-2
CASSLSPGFFTF
>-|TRBV7-9|14|TRBJ1-5
CASSRSNSNQPQHF
>TRBD1|TRBV4-3|16|TRBJ2-2
CASSQRTGARVGELFF
>-|TRBV7-2|16|TRBJ2-2
CASSPGLLRNTGELFF
>TRBD2|TRBV30|14|TRBJ2-5
CAWTSGGLLETQYF
>TRBD1|TRBV2|13|TRBJ2-4
CASSGDSKNIQYF
>-|TRBV27|14|TRBJ1-2
CASSLAGANYGYTF
>TRBD1|TRBV19|15|TRBJ1-4
CASSIIGTGVEKLFF
>-|TRBV7-9|13|TRBJ1-2
CASSSDPDSGYTF
>TRBD1|TRBV5-1|16|TRBJ1-2
CASSLDFGTVNYGYTF
>-|TRBV7-3|16|TRBJ2-2
CVSSAFGSGGTGELFF
>-|TRBV20-1|11|TRBJ1-2
CSARWGRGYTF